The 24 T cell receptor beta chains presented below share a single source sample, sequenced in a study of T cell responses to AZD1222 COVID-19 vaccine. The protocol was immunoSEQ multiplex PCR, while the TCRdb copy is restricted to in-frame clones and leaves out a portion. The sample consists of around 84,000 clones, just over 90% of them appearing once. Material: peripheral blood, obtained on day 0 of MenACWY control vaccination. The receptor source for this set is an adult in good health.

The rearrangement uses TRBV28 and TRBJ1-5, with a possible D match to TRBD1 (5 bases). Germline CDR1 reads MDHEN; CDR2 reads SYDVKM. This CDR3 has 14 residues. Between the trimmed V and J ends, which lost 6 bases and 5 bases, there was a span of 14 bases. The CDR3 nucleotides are TGTGCCAGCAGGCCTCACAGGCGCGATCAGCCCCAGCATTTT. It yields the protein CASRPHRRDQPQHF. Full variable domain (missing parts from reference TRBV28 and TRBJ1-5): DVKVTQSSRYLVKRTGEKVFLECVQDMDHENMFWYRQDPGLGLRLIYFSYDVKMKEKGDIPEGYSVSREKKERFSLILESASTNQTSMYLCASRPHRRDQPQHFGDGTRLSIL.

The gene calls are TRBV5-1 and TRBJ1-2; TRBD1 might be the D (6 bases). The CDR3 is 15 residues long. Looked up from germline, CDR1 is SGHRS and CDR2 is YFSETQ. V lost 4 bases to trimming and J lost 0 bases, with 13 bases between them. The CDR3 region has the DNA TGCGCCAGCAGCGGGGGGACAAATTCTAACTATGGCTACACCTTC. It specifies CASSGGTNSNYGYTF.

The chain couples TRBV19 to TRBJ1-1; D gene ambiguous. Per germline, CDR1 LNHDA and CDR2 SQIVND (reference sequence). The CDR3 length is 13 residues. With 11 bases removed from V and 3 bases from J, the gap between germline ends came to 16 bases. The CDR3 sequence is CASKRGFYTEAFF. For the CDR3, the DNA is TGTGCCTCTAAACGGGGTTTTTACACTGAAGCTTTCTTT.

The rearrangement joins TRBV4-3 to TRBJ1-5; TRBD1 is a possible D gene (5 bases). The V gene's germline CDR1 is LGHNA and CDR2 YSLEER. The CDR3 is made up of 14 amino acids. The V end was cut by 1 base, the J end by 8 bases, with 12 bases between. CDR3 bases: TGCGCCAGCAGCCAAGGGATAGGGGATGAGCCCCAGCATTTT. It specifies CASSQGIGDEPQHF.

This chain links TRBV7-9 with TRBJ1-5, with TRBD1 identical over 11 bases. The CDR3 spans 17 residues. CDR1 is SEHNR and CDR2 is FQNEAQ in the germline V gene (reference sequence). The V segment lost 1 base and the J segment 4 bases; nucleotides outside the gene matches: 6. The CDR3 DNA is TGTGCCAGCAGCTTAGTAGCCGGGACAGGGGGAAATCAGCCCCAGCATTTT. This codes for CASSLVAGTGGNQPQHF.

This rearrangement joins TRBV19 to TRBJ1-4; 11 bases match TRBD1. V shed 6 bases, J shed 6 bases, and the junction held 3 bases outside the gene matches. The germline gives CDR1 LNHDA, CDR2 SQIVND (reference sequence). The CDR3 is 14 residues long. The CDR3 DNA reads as TGTGCCAGTAGCCTGGGACAGGGGGATGAAAAACTGTTTTTT. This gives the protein CASSLGQGDEKLFF. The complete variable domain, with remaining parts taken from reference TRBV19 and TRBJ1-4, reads DGGITQSPKYLFRKEGQNVTLSCEQNLNHDAMYWYRQDPGQGLRLIYYSQIVNDFQKGDIAEGYSVSREKKESFPLTVTSAQKNPTAFYLCASSLGQGDEKLFFGSGTQLSVL.

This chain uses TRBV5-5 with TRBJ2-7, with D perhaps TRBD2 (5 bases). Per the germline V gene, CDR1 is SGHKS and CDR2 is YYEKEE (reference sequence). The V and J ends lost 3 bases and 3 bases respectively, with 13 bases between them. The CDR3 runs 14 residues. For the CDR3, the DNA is TGTGCCAGCAGCTGGGAGACAAACAGCTACGAGCAGTACTTC. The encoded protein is CASSWETNSYEQYF.

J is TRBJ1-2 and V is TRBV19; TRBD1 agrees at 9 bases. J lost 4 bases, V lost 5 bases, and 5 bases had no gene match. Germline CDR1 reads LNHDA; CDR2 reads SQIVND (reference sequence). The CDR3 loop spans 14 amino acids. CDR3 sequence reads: CASSPGQGTYGYTF. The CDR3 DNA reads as TGTGCCAGTAGTCCCGGACAGGGGACCTATGGCTACACCTTC.

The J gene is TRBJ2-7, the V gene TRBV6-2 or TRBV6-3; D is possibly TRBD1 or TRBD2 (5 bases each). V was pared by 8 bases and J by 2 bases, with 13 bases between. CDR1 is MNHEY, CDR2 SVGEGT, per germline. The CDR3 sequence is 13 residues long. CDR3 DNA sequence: TGTGCCAGCGGCCGTGAGGGGCCCTACGAGCAGTACTTC. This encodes CASGREGPYEQYF.

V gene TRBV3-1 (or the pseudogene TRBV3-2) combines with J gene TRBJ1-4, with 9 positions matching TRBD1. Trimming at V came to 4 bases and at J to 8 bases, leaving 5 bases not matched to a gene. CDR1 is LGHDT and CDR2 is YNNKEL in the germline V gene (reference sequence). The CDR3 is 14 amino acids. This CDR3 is CASSLTGGGEKLFF. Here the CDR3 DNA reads TGTGCCAGCAGCCTGACAGGGGGTGGAGAAAAACTGTTTTTT.

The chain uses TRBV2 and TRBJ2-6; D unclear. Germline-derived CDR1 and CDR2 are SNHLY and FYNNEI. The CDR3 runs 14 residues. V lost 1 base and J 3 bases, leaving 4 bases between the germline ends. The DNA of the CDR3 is TGTGCCAGCAGTGAAGGCTTTGGGGCCAACGTCCTGACTTTC. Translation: CASSEGFGANVLTF.

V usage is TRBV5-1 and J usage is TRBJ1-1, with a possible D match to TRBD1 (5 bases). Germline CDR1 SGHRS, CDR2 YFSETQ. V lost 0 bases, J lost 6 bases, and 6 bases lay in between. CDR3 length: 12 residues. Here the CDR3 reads CASSLGTSEAFF. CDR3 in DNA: TGCGCCAGCAGCTTGGGGACATCTGAAGCTTTCTTT.

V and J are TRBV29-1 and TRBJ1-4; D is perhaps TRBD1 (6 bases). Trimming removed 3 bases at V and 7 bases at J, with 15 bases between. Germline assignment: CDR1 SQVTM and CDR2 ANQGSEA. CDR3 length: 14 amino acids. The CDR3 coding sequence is TGCAGCGTTGAGGAGGTGGGGGCAGGTGAAAAACTGTTTTTT. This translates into CSVEEVGAGEKLFF.

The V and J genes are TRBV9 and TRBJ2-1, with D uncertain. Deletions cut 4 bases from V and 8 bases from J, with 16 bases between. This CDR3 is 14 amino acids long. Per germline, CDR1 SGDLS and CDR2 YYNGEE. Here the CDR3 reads CASSPAGSLYEQFF. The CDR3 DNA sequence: TGTGCCAGCAGCCCCGCAGGATCTCTCTATGAGCAGTTCTTC.

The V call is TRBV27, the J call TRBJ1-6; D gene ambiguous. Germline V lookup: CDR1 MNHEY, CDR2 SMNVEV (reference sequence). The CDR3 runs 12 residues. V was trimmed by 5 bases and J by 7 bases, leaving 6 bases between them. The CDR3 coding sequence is TGTGCCAGCAGTCCCTTGAATTCACCCCTCCACTTT. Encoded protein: CASSPLNSPLHF.

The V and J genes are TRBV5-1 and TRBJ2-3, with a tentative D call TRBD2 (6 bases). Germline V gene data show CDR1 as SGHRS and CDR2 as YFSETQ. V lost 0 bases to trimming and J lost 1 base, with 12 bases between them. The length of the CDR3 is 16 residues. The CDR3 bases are TGCGCCAGCAGCTTGGGCCCTAGCGTACGCACAGATACGCAGTATTTT. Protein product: CASSLGPSVRTDTQYF.

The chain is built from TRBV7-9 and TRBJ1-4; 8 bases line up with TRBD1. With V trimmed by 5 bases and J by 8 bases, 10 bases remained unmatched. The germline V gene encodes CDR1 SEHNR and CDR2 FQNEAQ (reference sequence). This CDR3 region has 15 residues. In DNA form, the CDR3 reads TGTGCCAGCAGCCCGGGGACAGGCGATTCGGAAAAACTGTTTTTT. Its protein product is CASSPGTGDSEKLFF.

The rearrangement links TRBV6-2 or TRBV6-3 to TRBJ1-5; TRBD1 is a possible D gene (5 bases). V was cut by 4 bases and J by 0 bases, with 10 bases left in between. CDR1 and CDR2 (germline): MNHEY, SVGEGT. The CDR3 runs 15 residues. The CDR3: CASSWDGNSNQPQHF. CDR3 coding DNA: TGTGCCAGCAGTTGGGACGGAAATAGCAATCAGCCCCAGCATTTT.

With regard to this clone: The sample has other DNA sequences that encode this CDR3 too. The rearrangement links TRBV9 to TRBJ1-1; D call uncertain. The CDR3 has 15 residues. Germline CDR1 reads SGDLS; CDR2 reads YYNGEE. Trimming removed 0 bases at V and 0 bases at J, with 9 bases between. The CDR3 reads CASSVVPDMNTEAFF. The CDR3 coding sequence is TGTGCCAGCAGCGTAGTACCAGACATGAACACTGAAGCTTTCTTT.

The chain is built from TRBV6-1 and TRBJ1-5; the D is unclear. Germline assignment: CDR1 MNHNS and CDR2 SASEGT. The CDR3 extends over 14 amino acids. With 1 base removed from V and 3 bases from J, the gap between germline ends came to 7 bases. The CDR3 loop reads CASSEDLSNQPQHF. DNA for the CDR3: TGTGCCAGCAGTGAAGACCTTTCCAATCAGCCCCAGCATTTT.

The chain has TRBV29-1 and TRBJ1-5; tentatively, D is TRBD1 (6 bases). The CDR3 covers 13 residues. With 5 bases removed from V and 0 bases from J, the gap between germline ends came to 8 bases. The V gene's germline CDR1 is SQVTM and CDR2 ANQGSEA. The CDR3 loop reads CSVRGDSNQPQHF. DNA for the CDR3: TGCAGCGTTAGGGGGGATAGCAATCAGCCCCAGCATTTT.

The CDR3 coding sequence is TGTGCCACCAGCAGGGACAGGGGTCAGCCCCAGCATTTT. Translation: CATSRDRGQPQHF. This rearrangement joins TRBV15 to TRBJ1-5, with 9 nucleotides matching TRBD1. The length of the CDR3 is 13 residues. Germline V lookup: CDR1 LNHNV, CDR2 YYDKDF (reference sequence). The J segment lost 6 bases and the V segment lost 3 bases, leaving 0 bases of the junction unmatched.

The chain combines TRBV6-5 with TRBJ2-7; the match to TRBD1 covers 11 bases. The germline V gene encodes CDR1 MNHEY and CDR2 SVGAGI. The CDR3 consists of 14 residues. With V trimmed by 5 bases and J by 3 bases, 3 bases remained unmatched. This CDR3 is CASSTGQGVYEQYF. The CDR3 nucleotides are TGTGCCAGCAGTACGGGACAGGGGGTCTACGAGCAGTACTTC.

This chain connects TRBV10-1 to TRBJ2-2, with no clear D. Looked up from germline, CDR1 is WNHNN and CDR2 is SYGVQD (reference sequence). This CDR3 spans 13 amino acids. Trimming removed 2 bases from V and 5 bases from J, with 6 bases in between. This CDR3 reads CASSEGDTGELFF. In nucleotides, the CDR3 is TGCGCCAGCAGTGAGGGGGATACCGGGGAGCTGTTTTTT.